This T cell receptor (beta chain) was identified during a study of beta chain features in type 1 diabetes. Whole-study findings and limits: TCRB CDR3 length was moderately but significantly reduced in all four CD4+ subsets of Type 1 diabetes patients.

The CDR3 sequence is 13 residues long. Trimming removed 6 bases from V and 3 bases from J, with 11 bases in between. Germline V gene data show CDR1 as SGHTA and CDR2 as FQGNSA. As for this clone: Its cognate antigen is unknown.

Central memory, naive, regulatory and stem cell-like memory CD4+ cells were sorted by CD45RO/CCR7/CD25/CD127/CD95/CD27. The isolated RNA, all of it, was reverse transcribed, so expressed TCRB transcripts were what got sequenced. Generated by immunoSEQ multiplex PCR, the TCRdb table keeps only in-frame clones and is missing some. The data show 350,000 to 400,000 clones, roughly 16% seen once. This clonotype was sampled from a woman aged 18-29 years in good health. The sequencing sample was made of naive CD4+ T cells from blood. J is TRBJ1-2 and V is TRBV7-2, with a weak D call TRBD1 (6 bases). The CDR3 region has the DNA TGTGCCAGCAGTACTCAGGGGCACTATGGCTACACCTTC. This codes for CASSTQGHYGYTF.